These T cell receptor beta chains were read from a single sample in a study of cytomegalovirus exposure and HLA in healthy donors. Data came from immunoSEQ multiplex PCR; TCRdb stores just in-frame clones and leaves some out. The table has some 190,000 clones, 65% to 85% seen once. Sequenced: PBMCs. All receptors derive from a male donor in good health and CMV-seronegative. The CDR3 runs from the conserved cysteine through the conserved F or W. A D gene is named only where the DNA matches it firmly. A clone size is listed for some rows: how often the clone was seen (once, few, many), or a class if it is expanded.

cdr3_aa: CAWSFGQLYEQYF
cdr3_nt: TGTGCCTGGAGTTTTGGACAGCTCTACGAGCAGTACTTC
clone_size: .
v_call: TRBV30
j_call: TRBJ2-7
d_call: .

cdr3_aa: CASSYQGAGAYEQYF
cdr3_nt: TGTGCCAGCAGTTATCAGGGGGCAGGGGCCTACGAGCAGTACTTC
clone_size: .
v_call: TRBV28
j_call: TRBJ2-7
d_call: TRBD1

cdr3_aa: CASSQGTGDQPQHF
cdr3_nt: TGTGCCAGCAGCCAGGGGACAGGGGATCAGCCCCAGCATTTT
clone_size: .
v_call: TRBV4-2
j_call: TRBJ1-5
d_call: TRBD1

cdr3_aa: CASSPRTGGALETQYF
cdr3_nt: TGTGCCAGCAGCCCCAGGACAGGGGGCGCGTTGGAGACCCAGTACTTC
clone_size: .
v_call: TRBV7-9
j_call: TRBJ2-5
d_call: TRBD1

cdr3_aa: CASSGLGSGQPSSGYTF
cdr3_nt: TGTGCCAGTAGCGGGTTGGGGTCGGGACAACCCTCTTCGGGCTACACCTTC
clone_size: .
v_call: TRBV19
j_call: TRBJ1-2
d_call: .

cdr3_aa: CASSPSSYEQYF
cdr3_nt: TGTGCCAGCAGCCCTAGCTCCTACGAGCAGTACTTC
clone_size: .
v_call: TRBV13
j_call: TRBJ2-7
d_call: .

cdr3_aa: CATSRIPVVSGNTIYF
cdr3_nt: TGTGCCACCAGCAGAATTCCGGTCGTCTCTGGAAACACCATATATTTT
clone_size: .
v_call: TRBV15
j_call: TRBJ1-3
d_call: .

cdr3_aa: CASSLRMGQGVLESQYF
cdr3_nt: TGTGCCAGCAGCTTGAGGATGGGACAGGGGGTTCTCGAATCGCAGTACTTC
clone_size: once
v_call: TRBV5-4
j_call: TRBJ2-4
d_call: TRBD1

cdr3_aa: CASSVGSGPYNEQFF
cdr3_nt: TGTGCCAGCAGCGTAGGGAGTGGCCCCTACAATGAGCAGTTCTTC
clone_size: .
v_call: TRBV9
j_call: TRBJ2-1
d_call: .

cdr3_aa: CATKGGTGFTGELFF
cdr3_nt: TGTGCCACCAAAGGGGGGACAGGGTTCACCGGGGAGCTGTTTTTT
clone_size: .
v_call: TRBV2
j_call: TRBJ2-2
d_call: TRBD1

cdr3_aa: CASSQGYRGQIPFSNQPQHF
cdr3_nt: TGCGCCAGCAGCCAAGGTTACAGGGGACAGATCCCTTTTAGCAATCAGCCCCAGCATTTT
clone_size: .
v_call: TRBV4-1
j_call: TRBJ1-5
d_call: TRBD1

cdr3_aa: CASSRDYSSSSYEQYF
cdr3_nt: TGCGCCAGCAGTAGGGACTACTCTTCATCTTCCTACGAGCAGTACTTC
clone_size: .
v_call: TRBV4-1
j_call: TRBJ2-7
d_call: TRBD2

cdr3_aa: CASSPTGEAHATQYF
cdr3_nt: TGTGCCAGCAGCCCTACGGGGGAAGCCCACGCTACGCAGTATTTT
clone_size: .
v_call: TRBV5-4
j_call: TRBJ2-3
d_call: .

cdr3_aa: CAWSVHRGGYGYTF
cdr3_nt: TGTGCCTGGAGTGTACACAGGGGGGGCTATGGCTACACCTTC
clone_size: once
v_call: TRBV30
j_call: TRBJ1-2
d_call: TRBD1

cdr3_aa: CASSSKGGTENWNYGYTF
cdr3_nt: TGTGCCAGCAGCTCAAAGGGGGGGACCGAAAATTGGAACTATGGCTACACCTTC
clone_size: once
v_call: TRBV7-9
j_call: TRBJ1-2
d_call: .

cdr3_aa: CASRGTAGANVLTF
cdr3_nt: TGTGCCAGTAGAGGGACAGCTGGGGCCAACGTCCTGACTTTC
clone_size: .
v_call: TRBV19
j_call: TRBJ2-6
d_call: TRBD1

cdr3_aa: CASSLSQETQYF
cdr3_nt: TGCGCCAGCAGCCTATCCCAAGAGACCCAGTACTTC
clone_size: .
v_call: TRBV5-1
j_call: TRBJ2-5
d_call: .

cdr3_aa: CAISPTRDRGLGNSPLHF
cdr3_nt: TGTGCCATCAGTCCCACCCGGGACAGGGGGCTCGGAAATTCACCCCTCCACTTT
clone_size: .
v_call: TRBV10-3
j_call: TRBJ1-6
d_call: TRBD1

cdr3_aa: CASSLVGGRNTEAFF
cdr3_nt: TGTGCCAGCAGCTTAGTTGGAGGGAGGAACACTGAAGCTTTCTTT
clone_size: .
v_call: TRBV7-2
j_call: TRBJ1-1
d_call: .

cdr3_aa: CSVEDWGGRGKLAGAIYNEQFF
cdr3_nt: TGCAGCGTTGAAGATTGGGGTGGGAGGGGAAAGTTAGCGGGAGCTATCTACAATGAGCAGTTCTTC
clone_size: once
v_call: TRBV29-1
j_call: TRBJ2-1
d_call: TRBD2

cdr3_aa: CASSGGSRGNTEAFF
cdr3_nt: TGTGCCAGCAGCGGAGGGTCACGCGGGAACACTGAAGCTTTCTTT
clone_size: .
v_call: TRBV9
j_call: TRBJ1-1
d_call: .

cdr3_aa: CASSLGVFSYEQYF
cdr3_nt: TGTGCCAGCAGCTTAGGAGTTTTCTCCTACGAGCAGTACTTC
clone_size: .
v_call: TRBV7-2
j_call: TRBJ2-7
d_call: .

cdr3_aa: CASSEAAAGAGYGYTF
cdr3_nt: TGTGCCAGCAGTGAAGCGGCGGCAGGGGCTGGATATGGCTACACCTTC
clone_size: .
v_call: TRBV6-1
j_call: TRBJ1-2
d_call: .

cdr3_aa: CASSLLTSAGGELFF
cdr3_nt: TGTGCCAGCAGTTTACTCACTAGCGCGGGCGGGGAGCTGTTTTTT
clone_size: .
v_call: TRBV6-5
j_call: TRBJ2-2
d_call: TRBD2

cdr3_aa: CASSPGQNTDTQYF
cdr3_nt: TGTGCCAGCAGTCCGGGACAGAACACAGATACGCAGTATTTT
clone_size: .
v_call: TRBV6-4
j_call: TRBJ2-3
d_call: TRBD1

cdr3_aa: CASSSLAGGVNEQFF
cdr3_nt: TGTGCCAGCAGCTCGCTAGCGGGAGGGGTCAATGAGCAGTTCTTC
clone_size: .
v_call: TRBV7-2
j_call: TRBJ2-1
d_call: TRBD2

cdr3_aa: CASSFSRVASAGELFF
cdr3_nt: TGTGCCAGCAGCTTTTCCCGGGTAGCTAGCGCCGGGGAGCTGTTTTTT
clone_size: .
v_call: TRBV5-4
j_call: TRBJ2-2
d_call: .

cdr3_aa: CASNPGGSYEQYF
cdr3_nt: TGTGCCAGTAATCCGGGAGGCTCCTACGAGCAGTACTTC
clone_size: .
v_call: TRBV19
j_call: TRBJ2-7
d_call: TRBD2

cdr3_aa: CASSFRGQGGPGHF
cdr3_nt: TGTGCCAGCAGTTTTAGGGGACAGGGCGGCCCGGGGCATTTT
clone_size: once
v_call: TRBV27
j_call: TRBJ1-5
d_call: TRBD1

cdr3_aa: CASSPFSTMSYNEQFF
cdr3_nt: TGTGCCAGCAGCCCCTTTTCCACAATGTCCTACAATGAGCAGTTCTTC
clone_size: .
v_call: TRBV11-1
j_call: TRBJ2-1
d_call: .

cdr3_aa: CASSLAGEGVYGYTF
cdr3_nt: TGCGCCAGCAGCTTGGCCGGAGAAGGGGTCTATGGCTACACCTTC
clone_size: .
v_call: TRBV5-1
j_call: TRBJ1-2
d_call: .

cdr3_aa: CASSLSGAKTQYF
cdr3_nt: TGTGCCAGCAGCTTAAGTGGGGCCAAGACCCAGTACTTC
clone_size: .
v_call: TRBV7-8
j_call: TRBJ2-5
d_call: .

cdr3_aa: CASSPLLASVGGEQFF
cdr3_nt: TGTGCCAGCAGCCCACTTCTAGCGTCGGTGGGTGGTGAGCAGTTCTTC
clone_size: .
v_call: TRBV5-6
j_call: TRBJ2-1
d_call: .

cdr3_aa: CASSPLGQALPEQYF
cdr3_nt: TGTGCCAGCTCACCACTCGGACAGGCCCTACCAGAGCAGTACTTC
clone_size: .
v_call: TRBV18
j_call: TRBJ2-5
d_call: TRBD1

cdr3_aa: CASSLWGPDTQYF
cdr3_nt: TGTGCCAGCAGCTTGTGGGGCCCAGATACGCAGTATTTT
clone_size: .
v_call: TRBV5-4
j_call: TRBJ2-3
d_call: .

cdr3_aa: CAVTSAGRRGYEQYF
cdr3_nt: TGTGCCGTGACCTCAGCGGGGCGGCGTGGCTACGAGCAGTACTTC
clone_size: many
v_call: TRBV28
j_call: TRBJ2-7
d_call: TRBD2

cdr3_aa: CASSLSRQETQYF
cdr3_nt: TGTGCCAGCAGCTTATCCAGACAAGAGACCCAGTACTTC
clone_size: .
v_call: TRBV7-2
j_call: TRBJ2-5
d_call: .

cdr3_aa: CASRSRGELFF
cdr3_nt: TGTGCCAGCAGGTCTCGCGGGGAGCTGTTTTTT
clone_size: .
v_call: TRBV7-2
j_call: TRBJ2-2
d_call: .

cdr3_aa: CASSRDSQETQYF
cdr3_nt: TGTGCCAGCTCTCGGGACAGCCAAGAGACCCAGTACTTC
clone_size: .
v_call: TRBV18
j_call: TRBJ2-5
d_call: TRBD1

cdr3_aa: CASSSDKNTGELFF
cdr3_nt: TGTGCCAGCAGCTCTGACAAGAACACCGGGGAGCTGTTTTTT
clone_size: .
v_call: TRBV5-8
j_call: TRBJ2-2
d_call: .

cdr3_aa: CASSLHANNYGYPF
cdr3_nt: TGTGCCAGCAGCTTACACGCAAACAACTATGGCTACCCCTTC
clone_size: .
v_call: TRBV7-2
j_call: TRBJ1-2
d_call: .

cdr3_aa: CASSLDGGGTYEQYF
cdr3_nt: TGTGCCAGCAGCTTAGACGGGGGGGGAACCTACGAGCAGTACTTC
clone_size: .
v_call: TRBV7-9
j_call: TRBJ2-7
d_call: TRBD2

cdr3_aa: CSVEFRRGETQYF
cdr3_nt: TGCAGCGTTGAATTCCGAAGAGGGGAGACCCAGTACTTC
clone_size: .
v_call: TRBV29-1
j_call: TRBJ2-5
d_call: .

cdr3_aa: CASSTAQNYGYTF
cdr3_nt: TGTGCCAGCAGCACCGCACAGAACTATGGCTACACCTTC
clone_size: .
v_call: TRBV5-5
j_call: TRBJ1-2
d_call: .

cdr3_aa: CASSRKGGQGSYEQYF
cdr3_nt: TGTGCCAGTAGTCGTAAGGGCGGACAGGGGTCCTACGAGCAGTACTTC
clone_size: .
v_call: TRBV19
j_call: TRBJ2-7
d_call: TRBD1

cdr3_aa: CASSTRNVLRHTIYF
cdr3_nt: TGTGCCAGCTCGACAAGAAACGTATTGAGACACACCATATATTTT
clone_size: .
v_call: TRBV6-1
j_call: TRBJ1-3
d_call: .

cdr3_aa: CASSPDGTPSYEQYF
cdr3_nt: TGCGCCAGCAGCCCAGACGGGACACCATCCTACGAGCAGTACTTC
clone_size: few
v_call: TRBV5-1
j_call: TRBJ2-7
d_call: .

cdr3_aa: CASSPTQGNYGYTF
cdr3_nt: TGTGCCAGCAGTCCAACACAGGGTAACTATGGCTACACCTTC
clone_size: once
v_call: TRBV7-2
j_call: TRBJ1-2
d_call: .

cdr3_aa: CASQGNYGYTF
cdr3_nt: TGTGCCAGTCAGGGTAACTATGGCTACACCTTC
clone_size: .
v_call: TRBV19
j_call: TRBJ1-2
d_call: .